These T cell receptor beta chains were read from a single sample in a study of shared clonotypes between healthy human individuals. Only in-frame clones appear in the TCRdb table, and some are missing; sequencing was by immunoSEQ multiplex PCR. The profile covers hundreds of thousands of clones, with around 73% appearing a single time and roughly 1.9% taken by the ten largest. The sequenced sample was memory CD4+ T cells sorted from blood. These receptor sequences come from a woman in her 30s in good health. Each CDR3 is given with its conserved first and last residue. D genes are given only for firm matches. Clone size is shown for a subset of rows, as once, few, many or a class of expanded clone.

v_call,clone_size,j_call,d_call,cdr3_nt,cdr3_aa
TRBV15,few,TRBJ2-7,TRBD2,TGTGCCACCAGCAGAGAACCTAGCGGACAACACCCCTACGAGCAGTACTTC,CATSREPSGQHPYEQYF
TRBV6-5,NA,TRBJ1-2,NA,TGTGCCAGCAGTGTTTCTGGACAGACCTATGGCTACACCTTC,CASSVSGQTYGYTF
TRBV7-6,NA,TRBJ1-4,TRBD1,TGTGCCAGCAGCTTGGTCTGGGACAGAAAGACAGGAAAACTGTTTTTT,CASSLVWDRKTGKLFF
TRBV29-1,few,TRBJ1-1,NA,TGCAGCGTTGATAAGTCCATGAACACTGAAGCTTTCTTT,CSVDKSMNTEAFF
TRBV6-5,NA,TRBJ2-7,NA,TGTGCCAGCAGTTACTCGGGGAGCTTTACCTACGAGCAGTACTTC,CASSYSGSFTYEQYF
TRBV7-9,NA,TRBJ2-6,NA,TGTGCCAGCAGCTTAGGTCCTGGGGCCAACGTCCTGACTTTC,CASSLGPGANVLTF
TRBV21-1,NA,TRBJ1-2,NA,TGTGCCAGCAGCAAAGCTGAGAAGGGAGGAAATGGCTACACCTTC,CASSKAEKGGNGYTF
TRBV19,NA,TRBJ2-3,NA,TGTGCCAGTAGTTCCCGGGGGAGCACAGATACGCAGTATTTT,CASSSRGSTDTQYF
TRBV14,NA,TRBJ2-1,TRBD2,TGTGCCAGCAGCCAGATAAGGGGCGGGAGGGTTCTCGATGAGCAGTTCTTC,CASSQIRGGRVLDEQFF
TRBV30,NA,TRBJ1-5,NA,TGTGCCTGGGGCCTGGGGGGCAATCAGCCCCAGCATTTT,CAWGLGGNQPQHF
TRBV2,NA,TRBJ2-5,TRBD2,TGTGCCAGCAGTGAGTCTAGCGGGAGAGTTGAGACCCAGTACTTC,CASSESSGRVETQYF
TRBV2,NA,TRBJ2-3,TRBD1,TGTGCCAGCAGTGAAGTTAAAGGGGCAGGGGGCGCAGATACGCAGTATTTT,CASSEVKGAGGADTQYF
TRBV30,once,TRBJ2-7,NA,TGTGCCTGGAGTGTACGGCCCTGGGGGGGCCATCACGAGCAGTACTTC,CAWSVRPWGGHHEQYF
TRBV27,NA,TRBJ1-4,NA,TGTGCCAGCAGTTCCTGGGTTAATGAAAAACTGTTTTTT,CASSSWVNEKLFF
TRBV10-3,NA,TRBJ2-2,TRBD1,TGTGCCATTGGAGACAGGGACCCCGGGGAGCTGTTTTTT,CAIGDRDPGELFF
TRBV6-5,NA,TRBJ2-4,NA,TGTGCCAGCAGCCCCACACCGGCCAAAAACATTCAGTACTTC,CASSPTPAKNIQYF
TRBV2,NA,TRBJ1-5,NA,TGTGCCAGCAGTGAAAGGGGACATCAGCCCCAGCATTTT,CASSERGHQPQHF
TRBV25-1,NA,TRBJ2-3,NA,TGTGCCAGCAGCCCACGCGGGGACACAGATACGCAGTATTTT,CASSPRGDTDTQYF
TRBV11-1,NA,TRBJ2-7,NA,TGTGCCAGCAGCCCGCTCGCGTCATCCCTGCGGCACGAGCAGTACTTC,CASSPLASSLRHEQYF
TRBV2,NA,TRBJ2-3,TRBD2,TGTGCCAGCCGCAGACTAGCGGGAGGGCCAGATACGCAGTATTTT,CASRRLAGGPDTQYF
TRBV10-1,few,TRBJ2-1,TRBD1,TGCGCCAGCAGTGCGGGACAGACGGGAACCCAGTTCTTC,CASSAGQTGTQFF
TRBV27,NA,TRBJ2-1,TRBD1,TGTGCCAGCAGTTTCTGGGGACAGAACAATGAGCAGTTCTTC,CASSFWGQNNEQFF
TRBV6-5,NA,TRBJ1-2,TRBD1,TGTGCCAGTGCCGGGACAGGGGGCGTTGGTGGCTACACCTTC,CASAGTGGVGGYTF
TRBV5-4,NA,TRBJ2-5,TRBD2,TGTGCCAGCAGCAAAGGACTAGCGGAAGGAGGGGAGACCCAGTACTTC,CASSKGLAEGGETQYF
TRBV7-8,NA,TRBJ2-1,NA,TGTGCCAGCAGTTACTACAGGGCGGTGGTAATAAATGAGCAGTTCTTC,CASSYYRAVVINEQFF
TRBV18,NA,TRBJ2-3,TRBD1,TGTGCCAGCTCACCTACAGGGGGCACGACAGATACGCAGTATTTT,CASSPTGGTTDTQYF
TRBV5-1,NA,TRBJ2-1,TRBD2,TGCGCCAGCAGCTCCTCTAGCGGGGGCTACAATGAGCAGTTCTTC,CASSSSSGGYNEQFF
TRBV27,NA,TRBJ1-1,NA,TGTGCCAGCAGTCCGTCCAGGTTGAACACTGAAGCTTTCTTT,CASSPSRLNTEAFF
TRBV7-9,once,TRBJ2-5,TRBD2,TGTGCCAGCAGCCCACGGGGTAGCGGGAGTGGTAAAGAGACCCAGTACTTC,CASSPRGSGSGKETQYF
TRBV5-4,NA,TRBJ2-2,NA,TGTGCCAGCAGCTTTGGCGGGGAACGGGGCGGGGAGCTGTTTTTT,CASSFGGERGGELFF
TRBV11-3,NA,TRBJ2-5,NA,TGTGCCAGCAGCCCAGTGGCTCTCCAAGAGACCCAGTACTTC,CASSPVALQETQYF
TRBV5-1,NA,TRBJ2-7,NA,TGCGCCAGCAGCCCCTCCTCCATCTACGAGCAGTACTTC,CASSPSSIYEQYF
TRBV28,NA,TRBJ2-7,TRBD1,TGTGCCAGCAGTCAACCGGGACAGGGCCTTAAGGAGCAGTACTTC,CASSQPGQGLKEQYF
TRBV5-6,NA,TRBJ2-7,NA,TGTGCCAGCAGCTTGGAGGCTTACGAGCAGTACTTC,CASSLEAYEQYF
TRBV10-2,NA,TRBJ1-1,NA,TGCGCCAGCAGTGAGAATTTGCGTGAAGCTTTCTTT,CASSENLREAFF
TRBV6-5,NA,TRBJ1-1,NA,TGTGCCAGCAGAAGGGGAGAGGGGGTCAACACTGAAGCTTTCTTT,CASRRGEGVNTEAFF
TRBV5-1,NA,TRBJ1-5,NA,TGCGCCAGCAGCCTAACGGGGACGAACAATCAGCCCCAGCATTTT,CASSLTGTNNQPQHF
TRBV19,NA,TRBJ2-2,TRBD1,TGTGCCAGTAGTGTACAGGGGAGCGCCGGGGAGCTGTTTTTT,CASSVQGSAGELFF
TRBV19,NA,TRBJ2-2,TRBD2,TGTGCCAGCGGGACTAGCGGGACGGGCGGGGAGCTGTTTTTT,CASGTSGTGGELFF
TRBV27,few,TRBJ2-3,NA,TGTGCCAGCAGTTTATCGGATCAAGATACGCAGTATTTT,CASSLSDQDTQYF
TRBV21-1,NA,TRBJ2-5,NA,TGTGCCAGCAGCAAAGCTGGCGAGGGAGTTCGAGAGACCCAGTACTTC,CASSKAGEGVRETQYF
TRBV7-9,NA,TRBJ1-1,NA,TGTGCCAGCAGCCCGTTAACCGCTACACTGAGCACTGAAGCTTTCTTT,CASSPLTATLSTEAFF
TRBV2,NA,TRBJ2-2,NA,TGTGCCAGCAGTGTCAGGGGAACGGGGGAGCTGTTTTTT,CASSVRGTGELFF
TRBV6-1,NA,TRBJ1-5,NA,TGTGCCAGCAGTGCCAGGGAGACCAATCAGCCCCAGCATTTT,CASSARETNQPQHF
TRBV7-8,NA,TRBJ2-6,NA,TGTGCCAGCAGCTTAGTGTTACAGACCTTCAGCTCTGGGGCCAACGTCCTGACTTTC,CASSLVLQTFSSGANVLTF
TRBV2,NA,TRBJ1-4,NA,TGTGCCAGCAGACCGGACAGTTCGACTCGAGAAAAACTGTTTTTT,CASRPDSSTREKLFF
TRBV14,NA,TRBJ1-2,NA,TGTGCCAGCAGCCAAGATTTCGGGGGAACGAACTATGGCTACACCTTC,CASSQDFGGTNYGYTF
TRBV14,NA,TRBJ2-1,TRBD2,TGTGCCAGCAGCCAAGAGAGTCTAGCGGTAACCTCCTACAATGAGCAGTTCTTC,CASSQESLAVTSYNEQFF